Each of the 3 T cell receptor beta chains below was sequenced from the same sample in a study of T-cell reconstitution after alpha-beta-depleted transplantation in children. Unique molecular identifiers were incorporated into the prepared TCRbeta library. TCRdb fed the PCR reads into MiXCR, producing one record per CDR3 protein. Of about 300,000 distinct CDR3 sequences listed, roughly 7.8% are singletons. Whole-study results and caveats: Among T cells one year after transplant, newly produced cells accounted for most counts and diversity.

These receptors lack a known antigen. The sample in question was peripheral blood, obtained 360 days after TCRalphabeta/CD19-depleted stem cell transplant. These receptors originate from a female patient aged 2-15 years who had a stem cell transplant for Fanconi anemia, so the T cells may come from the graft donor.

To note about this clonotype: Just one base apart from a much larger clone, this may be a read error. This chain uses TRBV12-3 or TRBV12-4 with TRBJ2-1; the D gene is possibly TRBD1 (5 bases). Trimming left V 5 bases short and J 6 bases short, with 29 bases between. The CDR3 has 19 amino acids. The CDR3 DNA reads TGTGCCAGCAGTATTTCGGGCAGATTCGGAAGGGGCACCCCCAATGAGCAGTTCTTC. Its protein product is CASSISGRFGRGTPNEQFF.

Ten or more counts support this clonotype. CDR3: CSARMIRGIEAFF. As DNA, the CDR3 is TGCAGTGCTAGAATGATCAGGGGAATTGAAGCTTTCTTT. The gene calls are TRBV20-1 and TRBJ1-1; possibly TRBD1 for D (6 bases). Germline loops: CDR1 DFQATT, CDR2 SNEGSKA (reference sequence). Trimming cost V 2 bases and J 7 bases, with 14 bases left between them. This CDR3 has 13 residues.

This clonotype was seen more than once but under ten times. The chain carries TRBV11-2 and TRBJ1-4; D ambiguous. V was cut by 2 bases and J by 6 bases, with 16 bases left in between. In germline, CDR1 is SGHAT, CDR2 FQNNGV. The CDR3 has 16 amino acids. CDR3 in DNA: TGTGCCAGCAGCTTATTCCCTTGGGGAAGGGATGAAAAACTGTTTTTT. As protein: CASSLFPWGRDEKLFF. Variable domain in full (rest from reference TRBV11-2 and TRBJ1-4): EAGVAQSPRYKIIEKRQSVAFWCNPISGHATLYWYQQILGQGPKLLIQFQNNGVVDDSQLPKDRFSAERLKGVDSTLKIQPAKLEDSAVYLCASSLFPWGRDEKLFFGSGTQLSVL.